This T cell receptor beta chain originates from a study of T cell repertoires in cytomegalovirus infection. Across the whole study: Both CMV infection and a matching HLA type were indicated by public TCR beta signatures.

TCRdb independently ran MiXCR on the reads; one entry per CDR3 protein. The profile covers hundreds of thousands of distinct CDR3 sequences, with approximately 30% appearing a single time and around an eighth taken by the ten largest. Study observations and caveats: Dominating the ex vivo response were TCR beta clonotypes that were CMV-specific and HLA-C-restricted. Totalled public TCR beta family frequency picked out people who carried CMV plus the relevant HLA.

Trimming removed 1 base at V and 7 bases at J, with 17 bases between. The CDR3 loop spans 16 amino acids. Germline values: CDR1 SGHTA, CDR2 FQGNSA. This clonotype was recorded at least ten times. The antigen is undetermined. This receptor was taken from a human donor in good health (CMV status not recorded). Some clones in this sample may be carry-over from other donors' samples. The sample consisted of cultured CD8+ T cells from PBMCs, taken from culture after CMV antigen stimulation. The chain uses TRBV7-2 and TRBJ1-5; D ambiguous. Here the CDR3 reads CASSLVLGARDQPQHF. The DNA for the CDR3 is TGTGCCAGCAGCTTAGTCTTGGGCGCAAGAGACCAGCCCCAGCATTTT.